One and the same sample provided the 14 T cell receptor beta chains below, sequenced in a study of T-cell memory formation after mild COVID-19. Using its own MiXCR run on the 5' RACE reads, TCRdb lists one record per CDR3 protein. The sample holds 470,000 or so distinct CDR3 sequences; roughly 23% are singletons and the top ten take approximately 12%. Sequences were obtained from PBMCs or a T cell subset sorted from them (not recorded which). The receptor source for this set is an adult woman who had mild COVID-19 (a few samples of this study predate the infection). Cell type and time point are not known.

The V gene is TRBV4-1, the J gene TRBJ2-1; 12 bases match TRBD2. The trim removed 4 bases at V and 9 bases at J, leaving 7 bases unmatched. Germline CDR1 and CDR2: MGHRA and YSYEKL. The CDR3 covers 15 residues. The DNA for the CDR3 is TGCGCCAGCAGCCTGACTAGCGGGGGCCTGGGTGAGCAGTTCTTC. This gives the protein CASSLTSGGLGEQFF.

The chain carries TRBV5-1 and TRBJ2-6; D possibly uses TRBD1 or TRBD2 (5 bases each). V dropped 3 bases and J dropped 0 bases, with 7 bases sitting between them. CDR3 length: 15 amino acids. Germline V CDR1 and CDR2: SGHRS, YFSETQ. CDR3 sequence: CASSWGSSGANVLTF. In DNA, the CDR3 is TGCGCCAGCAGCTGGGGGAGCTCTGGGGCCAACGTCCTGACTTTC.

This clonotype was observed a few times. The V gene is TRBV7-2, the J gene TRBJ2-5; perhaps TRBD1 as D (5 bases). The CDR3 covers 18 residues. The germline gives CDR1 SGHTA, CDR2 FQGNSA. The V gene lost 2 bases and the J gene lost 5 bases, with 24 bases spanning the gap. CDR3 residues: CASSLRLPLGLVGETQYF. Written as DNA, the CDR3 is TGTGCCAGCAGCTTACGGCTCCCCCTGGGGCTAGTAGGGGAGACCCAGTACTTC.

There are a few counts of this clonotype. The CDR3 DNA follows: TGTGCCAGCTCACCAGTGGAGCTAGCTGAAGAGACCCAGTACTTC. It specifies CASSPVELAEETQYF. The rearrangement joins TRBV18 to TRBJ2-5, with D possibly matching TRBD2 (5 bases). Per germline, CDR1 KGHSH and CDR2 LQKENI. The germline V and J ends were trimmed by 2 bases and 3 bases, with 13 bases remaining between them. The CDR3 spans 15 residues.

This clonotype has a handful of counts. The gene calls are TRBV20-1 and TRBJ1-5; 10 bases align to TRBD1. Germline V gives CDR1 DFQATT, CDR2 SNEGSKA (reference sequence). After removal of 6 bases from V and 2 bases from J, the junction contained 1 base not matched to a gene. The CDR3 covers 13 residues. CDR3 sequence (DNA): TGCAGTGCCGGGACAGGGGGCAATCAGCCCCAGCATTTT. Translated: CSAGTGGNQPQHF.

The chain links TRBV12-3 or TRBV12-4 to TRBJ1-1; tentative D call: TRBD1 (6 bases). The germline V and J ends were trimmed by 8 bases and 3 bases, with 16 bases remaining between them. The CDR3 spans 14 residues. The CDR3: CASHPGRGDTEAFF. Written as DNA, the CDR3 is TGTGCCAGCCACCCTGGCAGGGGAGACACTGAAGCTTTCTTT.

This clonotype was seen more than once but under ten times. This chain's CDR3 is CASSPGLAGAADTQYF. The CDR3 DNA sequence: TGTGCCAGCTCACCAGGTCTAGCGGGAGCGGCAGATACGCAGTATTTT. This chain uses TRBV18 with TRBJ2-3, with 10 bases identical to TRBD2. Germline loops: CDR1 KGHSH, CDR2 LQKENI. This CDR3 contains 16 residues. J was trimmed by 4 bases and V by 2 bases; bases with no gene match: 6.

This clonotype was picked up a small number of times. The chain links TRBV29-1 to TRBJ1-2; no clear D gene. Germline V gene sequence: CDR1 SQVTM, CDR2 ANQGSEA. V lost 3 bases to trimming and J lost 4 bases, with 12 bases between them. The CDR3 loop spans 13 amino acids. CDR3 sequence: CSVEQQRSYGYTF. The CDR3 region has the DNA TGCAGCGTTGAGCAACAGCGGAGCTATGGCTACACCTTC. The whole variable domain, remainder taken from reference TRBV29-1 and TRBJ1-2, is SAVISQKPSRDICQRGTSLTIQCQVDSQVTMMFWYRQQPGQSLTLIATANQGSEATYESGFVIDKFPISRPNLTFSTLTVSNMSPEDSSIYLCSVEQQRSYGYTFGSGTRLTVV.

The chain uses TRBV6-1 and TRBJ2-7, with 8 bases that match TRBD1. V was pared by 9 bases and J by 3 bases, with 13 bases of the junction left unmatched. Germline assignment: CDR1 MNHNS and CDR2 SASEGT. The CDR3 runs to 15 residues. CDR3 sequence (DNA): TGTGCCAGTTCCGCGTCCGGGACAGGCCGCTACGAGCAGTACTTC. As protein: CASSASGTGRYEQYF.

This clonotype occurred a few times. The V and J genes are TRBV7-6 and TRBJ1-6; no clear D gene. CDR1 and CDR2 (germline): SGHVS, FNYEAQ. There are 13 residues in the CDR3. Trimming shortened V by 5 bases and J by 9 bases, and 11 bases separated the two germline ends. The CDR3 DNA reads TGTGCCAGCAGCGAGATGACGACTTCACCCCTCCACTTT. Translating gives CASSEMTTSPLHF.

CDR3 nucleotide sequence: TGCGCCAGCAGCCAATACGGGACTTTGAACACTGAAGCTTTCTTT. It translates to CASSQYGTLNTEAFF. V usage is TRBV4-1 and J usage is TRBJ1-1; tentatively, D is TRBD1 (5 bases). CDR1 is MGHRA and CDR2 is YSYEKL in the germline V gene. The CDR3 contains 15 residues. V was cut by 2 bases and J by 0 bases, with 10 bases left in between.

This clonotype was found many times. The chain uses TRBV6-4 and TRBJ2-1; 8 positions agree with TRBD2. Germline V gene data show CDR1 as MRHNA and CDR2 as SNTAGT. V was pared by 0 bases and J by 7 bases, with 5 bases of the junction left unmatched. The CDR3 runs to 15 residues. As DNA, the CDR3 is TGTGCCAGCAGTGACTCCAGCGGGAGCGCAAATGAGCAGTTCTTC. This sequence encodes CASSDSSGSANEQFF.

The rearrangement links TRBV7-9 to TRBJ1-2; possibly TRBD1 for D (6 bases). The CDR3 loop spans 16 amino acids. Trimming shortened V by 3 bases and J by 7 bases, and 21 bases separated the two germline ends. CDR1 and CDR2 (germline): SEHNR, FQNEAQ (reference sequence). CDR3 amino acids: CASSFSSRGDLSGYTF. CDR3 bases: TGTGCCAGCAGCTTTTCTTCAAGGGGGGATCTCAGTGGCTACACCTTC.

The chain links TRBV27 to TRBJ2-2; tentative D call: TRBD2 (6 bases). From germline, CDR1 is MNHEY and CDR2 SMNVEV (reference sequence). CDR3 length equals 12 residues. The CDR3 coding sequence is TGTGCTACCGTGGGGGGTACCGGGGAGCTGTTTTTT. Its protein product is CATVGGTGELFF.